This entry describes one T cell receptor (beta chain). V was cut by 6 bases and J by 4 bases, with 18 bases left in between. Germline CDR1 and CDR2: LNHDA and SQIVND (reference sequence). CDR3 length: 15 residues. This specimen comes from a study of blood T cell repertoires in COVID-19. Overall study: Sites across the United States, Italy and Spain contributed samples from acute and convalescent COVID-19. The analysed material was cDNA or gDNA that came from T cells, B-cell-depleted T cells, or PBMCs.

As handled by the study authors: Estimation of nucleated cell counts was performed using reference gene primer amplification. The table came from immunoSEQ multiplex PCR; TCRdb's copy has only in-frame clones and leaves some out. V and J calls and clone size are those listed in that table; D and trimming were worked out from the DNA. The sample carries some 260,000 clones, 88% recorded once. The sequencing sample was made of peripheral blood. The origin of this receptor is a woman in her thirties or forties who had recovered from COVID-19. The chain couples TRBV19 to TRBJ1-1; maybe TRBD1 (6 bases). CDR3 DNA sequence: TGTGCCAGTAGCGACCAGGGGCAGACCCTCACTGAAGCTTTCTTT. Its translation is CASSDQGQTLTEAFF. The full variable domain, with the rest looked up from reference TRBV19 and TRBJ1-1, is DGGITQSPKYLFRKEGQNVTLSCEQNLNHDAMYWYRQDPGQGLRLIYYSQIVNDFQKGDIAEGYSVSREKKESFPLTVTSAQKNPTAFYLCASSDQGQTLTEAFFGQGTRLTVV.